The 11 T cell receptor beta chains below come from one sample, sequenced in a study of T cell responses to AZD1222 COVID-19 vaccine. The table came from immunoSEQ multiplex PCR; TCRdb's copy has only in-frame clones and leaves some out. The sample lists around 150,000 clones, roughly 90% occurring once. Sample: peripheral blood, taken on day 0 of AZD1222 vaccination. These receptors were taken from an adult in good health.

The genes are TRBV7-9 and TRBJ1-1, with D tentatively TRBD1 (6 bases). The CDR3 is made up of 13 amino acids. V was shortened by 1 base and J by 6 bases, with 9 bases between the two germline ends. Germline V gene data show CDR1 as SEHNR and CDR2 as FQNEAQ (reference sequence). The CDR3 spells CASSLDGGPEAFF. CDR3 bases: TGTGCCAGCAGCTTAGATGGGGGCCCTGAAGCTTTCTTT.

This rearrangement joins TRBV9 to TRBJ1-5; 12 nucleotides match TRBD1. There are 15 residues in the CDR3. In germline, CDR1 is SGDLS, CDR2 YYNGEE. Trimming removed 6 bases from V and 6 bases from J; junction bases left unmatched: 7. The CDR3 spells CASTRGQGAGQPQHF. CDR3 nucleotides: TGTGCCAGCACCCGGGGACAGGGGGCCGGTCAGCCCCAGCATTTT.

V gene TRBV7-3 combines with J gene TRBJ2-3, with no clear D. Deletions cut 1 base from V and 6 bases from J, with 8 bases between. Germline V lookup: CDR1 SGHTA, CDR2 FQGTGA. The length of the CDR3 is 13 residues. The CDR3 sequence is CASSLNTGDTQYF. The CDR3 DNA is TGTGCCAGCAGCTTAAATACCGGGGATACGCAGTATTTT.

This chain connects TRBV5-1 to TRBJ1-1, with D hard to call. Germline loops: CDR1 SGHRS, CDR2 YFSETQ. The CDR3 totals 15 residues. Trimming shortened V by 1 base and J by 0 bases, and 10 bases separated the two germline ends. CDR3 protein: CASSLNGYMNTEAFF. CDR3 sequence (DNA): TGCGCCAGCAGCTTGAATGGATATATGAACACTGAAGCTTTCTTT.

The chain recombines TRBV12-3 or TRBV12-4 with TRBJ2-7, with 7 bases identical to TRBD1. Germline trimming cut 1 base from V and 6 bases from J; bases unmatched to any gene: 3. This CDR3 has 13 amino acids. CDR3 loop: CASSLDRGSEQYF. The CDR3 DNA follows: TGTGCCAGCAGTTTAGACAGGGGATCCGAGCAGTACTTC.

This clone occurred once. The rearrangement uses TRBV7-2 and TRBJ2-7; D possibly matches TRBD1 or TRBD2 (5 bases each). V was clipped by 1 base and J by 6 bases, with 10 bases between them. The CDR3 covers 13 residues. Looked up from germline, CDR1 is SGHTA and CDR2 is FQGNSA. The CDR3 DNA follows: TGTGCCAGCAGCTTAGGTTCAGGGACCGAGCAGTACTTC. Translating it yields CASSLGSGTEQYF.

The chain uses TRBV3-1 (or the pseudogene TRBV3-2) and TRBJ1-2; D may be TRBD1 (5 bases). Deletions cut 0 bases from V and 11 bases from J, with 13 bases between. The CDR3 runs 13 residues. Germline loops: CDR1 LGHDT, CDR2 YNNKEL (reference sequence). The CDR3 reads CASSQDSKGRYTF. As DNA, the CDR3 is TGTGCCAGCAGCCAAGATTCGAAGGGGCGTTACACCTTC.

This clone came up a few times. The chain uses TRBV6-5 and TRBJ1-6, with 9 bases that match TRBD1. V lost 7 bases and J lost 7; bases outside the gene matches: 5. CDR3 length: 14 amino acids. Germline V lookup: CDR1 MNHEY, CDR2 SVGAGI. CDR3 bases: TGTGCCAGCAAGGGGACAGGGACGAATTCACCCCTCCACTTT. It specifies CASKGTGTNSPLHF.

This clone was seen once. At one of its ends the junction is not consistent with the germline gene, which may arise from a read error. The chain recombines TRBV3-1 (or the pseudogene TRBV3-2) with TRBJ2-2; 10 bases agree with TRBD2. The CDR3 spans 15 residues. Per the germline V gene, CDR1 is LGHDT and CDR2 is YNNKEL (reference sequence). The CDR3 is CARSRAGGVAGELFF. DNA of the CDR3: TGTGCCCGCAGCCGAGCGGGGGGGGTTGCCGGGGAGCTGTTTTTT.

The rearrangement links TRBV6-5 to TRBJ1-5, with 8 nucleotides matching TRBD1. This CDR3 spans 15 amino acids. The V segment lost 4 bases and the J segment 4 bases; nucleotides outside the gene matches: 6. Germline loops: CDR1 MNHEY, CDR2 SVGAGI. The CDR3 sequence: CASSSDRGGNQPQHF. The CDR3 nucleotides read TGTGCCAGCAGTTCCGACAGGGGTGGAAATCAGCCCCAGCATTTT.

The chain uses TRBV19 and TRBJ2-1; D unclear. This CDR3 spans 14 amino acids. Trimming cost V 5 bases and J 2 bases, with 10 bases left between them. The germline V gene has CDR1 LNHDA and CDR2 SQIVND (reference sequence). The CDR3 loop reads CASSLGTTYNEQFF. The CDR3 bases are TGTGCCAGTAGTCTGGGTACGACCTACAATGAGCAGTTCTTC.